The sequence of this T cell receptor (beta chain) was determined in a study of CD8+ T cells in alopecia areata. Overall study context: Patients in the treated group were given tofacitinib by mouth, 5 to 10 mg twice a day. General study findings and limits: Possibly as an HLA-related effect, TCR sharing across patients appeared less clear than in mice. Elevated clonality characterized lesional scalp relative to normal scalp, particularly in alopecia totalis/universalis.

Germline V gene lookup returns CDR1 MGHRA and CDR2 YSYEKL. Between the trimmed V and J ends, which lost 0 bases and 4 bases, there was a span of 16 bases. There are 16 residues in the CDR3. Starting from PBMCs, sorting isolated CD4+ and CD8+ T cells. Comments on this clone: Its specificity is unknown.

In each case, RNA was isolated and then reverse transcribed into cDNA as the sequencing template. Generated by immunoSEQ multiplex PCR, the TCRdb table keeps only in-frame clones and is missing some. The profile shows roughly 150,000 clones, around 86% of them singletons. The source material was CD8+ T cells sorted from blood, sampled at week 0. V and J are TRBV4-1 and TRBJ2-7; D might be TRBD1 (5 bases). This TCR was sampled from a human donor with alopecia areata. The CDR3 bases are TGCGCCAGCAGCCAAGATTCGGCGACAGAAGGTTACGAGCAGTACTTC. This translates into CASSQDSATEGYEQYF.